The next 15 T cell receptor beta chains were all read from a single sample in a study of CD8 T cells in ankylosing spondylitis. Study-wide points: A TCR beta motif of eight or nine highly homologous variants seemed to mark ankylosing spondylitis blood.

TCRdb independently ran MiXCR on the 5' RACE reads; one entry per CDR3 protein. The sample records 400,000 or so distinct CDR3 sequences, 25% to 30% being singletons. No antigen has been identified for these receptors. The sequenced sample was blood, either unsorted or a sorted T cell fraction (not recorded which). All receptors come from a male donor with ankylosing spondylitis.

The V call is TRBV20-1, the J call TRBJ2-3; TRBD1 agrees at 7 bases. The CDR3 length is 14 residues. Germline V gives CDR1 DFQATT, CDR2 SNEGSKA (reference sequence). With V trimmed by 5 bases and J by 5 bases, 10 bases remained unmatched. The CDR3 sequence: CSASPQGIGDTQYF. As DNA, the CDR3 is TGCAGTGCTTCGCCACAGGGGATTGGAGATACGCAGTATTTT.

This clonotype was detected many times. V gene TRBV7-9 combines with J gene TRBJ2-1, with D hard to call. Trimming left V 10 bases short and J 0 bases short, with 13 bases between. This CDR3 has 14 residues. Germline V gene data show CDR1 as SEHNR and CDR2 as FQNEAQ (reference sequence). This CDR3 is CATEAAASYNEQFF. The DNA of the CDR3 is TGTGCCACCGAGGCGGCAGCCTCCTACAATGAGCAGTTCTTC. Full variable domain (missing parts from reference TRBV7-9 and TRBJ2-1): DTGVSQNPRHKITKRGQNVTFRCDPISEHNRLYWYRQTLGQGPEFLTYFQNEAQLEKSRLLSDRFSAERPKGSFSTLEIQRTEQGDSAMYLCATEAAASYNEQFFGPGTRLTVL.

This clonotype has a handful of counts. This chain uses TRBV20-1 with TRBJ1-2, with D uncertain. Germline values: CDR1 DFQATT, CDR2 SNEGSKA (reference sequence). Between the trimmed V and J ends, which lost 6 bases and 3 bases, there was a span of 17 bases. CDR3 length: 14 amino acids. The CDR3 reads CSAEGPQVDYGYTF. Written as DNA, the CDR3 is TGCAGTGCAGAGGGCCCCCAGGTAGACTATGGCTACACCTTC.

This clonotype has only a few counts. V usage is TRBV5-5 and J usage is TRBJ1-5; D is possibly TRBD1 (6 bases). CDR3 length: 13 amino acids. Trimming took off 4 bases at V and 5 bases at J, with 10 bases between the two ends. Germline V gene data show CDR1 as SGHKS and CDR2 as YYEKEE (reference sequence). The DNA of the CDR3 is TGTGCCAGCAGCCGGGACACTGATCAGCCCCAGCATTTT. Residues: CASSRDTDQPQHF.

The table lists this clonotype with a few counts. The J gene is TRBJ1-2, the V gene TRBV5-1, with D unresolved. The CDR3 runs 14 residues. CDR1 SGHRS and CDR2 YFSETQ come from the germline V gene. The germline V and J ends were trimmed by 4 bases and 8 bases, with 18 bases remaining between them. DNA for the CDR3: TGCGCCAGCAGCAGTAACCTTAGGGTTGAGGGCTACACCTTC. It is translated as CASSSNLRVEGYTF.

The rearrangement joins TRBV19 to TRBJ1-2; D not certain. This CDR3 is 16 amino acids long. V lost 7 bases and J 8 bases, leaving 26 bases between the germline ends. Germline V CDR1 and CDR2: LNHDA, SQIVND (reference sequence). The CDR3 nucleotides read TGTGCCAGTACGCGAATACTCTGGGCCCTGCCGGGGGGCTACACCTTC. It yields the protein CASTRILWALPGGYTF.

The chain has TRBV7-9 and TRBJ1-2; the match to TRBD1 covers 8 bases. This CDR3 spans 13 amino acids. Trimming took 3 bases from V and 7 from J; bases not matched to a gene: 4. Germline V lookup: CDR1 SEHNR, CDR2 FQNEAQ (reference sequence). The chain's CDR3 is CASSFRQGLGYTF. CDR3 nucleotides: TGTGCCAGCAGCTTCCGACAGGGGCTTGGCTACACCTTC.

This clonotype was detected many times. The chain employs TRBV7-2 and TRBJ2-7; 10 positions agree with TRBD1. CDR1 SGHTA and CDR2 FQGNSA come from the germline V gene. The V segment lost 1 base and the J segment 4 bases; nucleotides outside the gene matches: 10. The CDR3 spans 17 residues. The CDR3 sequence: CASSLVPGTGAPYEQYV. CDR3 nucleotide sequence: TGTGCCAGCAGCTTAGTTCCCGGGACAGGGGCCCCATACGAGCAGTACGTC.

A few counts support this clonotype. The chain joins TRBV14 to TRBJ1-1; tentatively, D is TRBD1 (6 bases). Germline V gene sequence: CDR1 SGHDN, CDR2 FVKESK. CDR3 length: 15 residues. Trimming removed 0 bases at V and 4 bases at J, with 12 bases between. For the CDR3, the DNA is TGTGCCAGCAGCCAAGATTGGGGGGGCCGCACTGAAGCTTTCTTT. Translation gives CASSQDWGGRTEAFF. Complete variable domain (other parts from reference TRBV14 and TRBJ1-1): EAGVTQFPSHSVIEKGQTVTLRCDPISGHDNLYWYRRVMGKEIKFLLHFVKESKQDESGMPNNRFLAERTGGTYSTLKVQPAELEDSGVYFCASSQDWGGRTEAFFGQGTRLTVV.

The gene calls are TRBV5-5 and TRBJ1-1, with D unresolved. The CDR3 runs 13 residues. Germline values: CDR1 SGHKS, CDR2 YYEKEE (reference sequence). Trimming stripped 0 bases from V and 5 bases from J, with 8 bases between. CDR3 nucleotides: TGTGCCAGCAGCTTGGCGTGGGGAACTGAAGCTTTCTTT. Translation: CASSLAWGTEAFF.

The gene calls are TRBV10-3 and TRBJ2-5; TRBD2 matches at 13 bases. Losses at the gene ends were 0 bases for V and 6 bases for J; bases not matched to a gene: 7. Germline-derived CDR1 and CDR2 are ENHRY and SYGVKD. The CDR3 has 17 amino acids. This chain's CDR3 is CAISESMQGLAGKTQYF. CDR3 in DNA: TGTGCCATCAGTGAGTCGATGCAGGGACTAGCGGGAAAGACCCAGTACTTC.

The chain is built from TRBV20-1 and TRBJ2-7; TRBD1 aligns across 10 bases. V was pared by 6 bases and J by 6 bases, with 11 bases of the junction left unmatched. The CDR3 loop spans 14 amino acids. Germline V CDR1 and CDR2: DFQATT, SNEGSKA (reference sequence). The CDR3 sequence is CSATGTGVSGEQYV. DNA for the CDR3: TGCAGTGCCACCGGGACAGGGGTGTCTGGCGAGCAGTACGTC.

The V gene is TRBV5-1, the J gene TRBJ1-1; D gene unclear. The V gene's germline CDR1 is SGHRS and CDR2 YFSETQ. The CDR3 is 15 residues long. Deletions cut 2 bases from V and 0 bases from J, with 11 bases between. The CDR3 DNA follows: TGCGCCAGCAGCTTAGTCGGCAGCCTGAACACTGAAGCTTTCTTT. It codes for CASSLVGSLNTEAFF.

The chain is built from TRBV10-1 and TRBJ1-2; D ambiguous. Germline CDR1 and CDR2: WNHNN and SYGVQD (reference sequence). This CDR3 is 13 amino acids long. The V gene lost 2 bases and the J gene lost 4 bases, with 8 bases spanning the gap. This CDR3 reads CASSEVLGYGYTF. CDR3 DNA sequence: TGCGCCAGCAGTGAGGTCCTAGGCTATGGCTACACCTTC.

This clonotype was seen a few times. V gene TRBV3-1 combines with J gene TRBJ2-7; 9 bases align to TRBD2. The ends lost 4 bases at V and 4 bases at J; junction bases unmatched: 8. This CDR3 spans 15 amino acids. Per germline, CDR1 LGHDT and CDR2 YNNKEL (reference sequence). Here the CDR3 reads CASSPGTSGRYEQYV. The CDR3 coding sequence is TGTGCCAGCAGCCCGGGGACCAGCGGGAGGTACGAGCAGTACGTC.